Here is one TCR beta chain with its context. The germline V gene has CDR1 KGHSH and CDR2 LQKENI. The V gene end was trimmed by 5 bases and the J gene end by 2 bases; junction bases not matched to a gene: 4. The CDR3 loop spans 15 amino acids. This specimen belongs to a study of blood T cell repertoires in COVID-19. Overall study: From the United States, Italy and Spain came samples of acute and convalescent COVID-19. Sources were T cells, B-cell-depleted T cells, or PBMCs; the material itself was cDNA or gDNA.

Sequencing was performed with immunoSEQ multiplex PCR; in TCRdb, only in-frame clones are kept and a portion is missing. Of roughly 250,000 clones listed, less than 90% are singletons. V usage is TRBV18 and J usage is TRBJ1-3, with 9 nucleotides matching TRBD1. The TCR sequence derives from a woman aged 30 to 39 with COVID-19, enrolled during active disease. The specimen sequenced was peripheral blood. CDR3 sequence (DNA): TGTGCCAGCTCAACGGGACAGGGAACTGGAAACACCATATATTTT. Translated, it gives CASSTGQGTGNTIYF.